One T cell receptor beta chain is described in this entry. Its target is not known. The CDR3 runs to 13 residues. V shed 6 bases and J 6 bases; nucleotides not matched to a gene: 8. Germline V gene data show CDR1 as SQVTM and CDR2 as ANQGSEA. The data were taken from a study of T cell responses to AZD1222 COVID-19 vaccine. Produced via immunoSEQ multiplex PCR; TCRdb's table is partial and in-frame only. Here the sample spans 95,000 to 100,000 clones, more than 85% being singletons. Study conclusions and caveats: Vaccination with two AZD1222 doses was followed by a rise in Spike-specific TCR breadth and depth. Sampled repertoires all dated from after the peak T cell response. Reportedly, nearly half of unique spike TCRs recognized epitopes outside B.1.351/B.1.1.7 mutations.

The receptor's source is an adult in good health. The chain joins TRBV29-1 to TRBJ2-7, with 10 bases lining up with TRBD1. Sequenced here: peripheral blood, sampled on day 0 of AZD1222 vaccination. The CDR3 here is CSVTGTGAPEQYF. CDR3 DNA sequence: TGCAGCGTCACCGGGACAGGGGCTCCCGAGCAGTACTTC.